A single sample is the source of the 21 T cell receptor beta chains below, sequenced in a study of identical twins. In TCRdb, the 5' RACE reads were re-called with MiXCR into one record per CDR3 protein. The sample includes about 890,000 distinct CDR3 sequences, 9% to 15% of them seen just once. The same data also contributed to another study, on yellow fever vaccine responses in identical twins.

Sequenced material: PBMCs. Receptor source: a woman aged 18-29 years in good health.

This clonotype has ten or more counts. The V gene is TRBV20-1, the J gene TRBJ2-7; the D gene is possibly TRBD2 (6 bases). V lost 0 bases and J lost 5, with 20 bases in between. The CDR3 length is 16 residues. Germline V gives CDR1 DFQATT, CDR2 SNEGSKA (reference sequence). The CDR3 protein is CSARDSLSPGLNEQYF. The CDR3, as DNA: TGCAGTGCTAGAGATTCCCTCTCGCCGGGACTCAACGAGCAGTACTTC.

The V call is TRBV6-5, the J call TRBJ1-2; D is undetermined. CDR1 is MNHEY, CDR2 SVGAGI, per germline. This CDR3 region has 14 residues. Trimming pared 7 bases from V and 8 bases from J, leaving 20 bases between. CDR3 nucleotides: TGTGCCAGCACTTTCACCGGGTCTAGCGAAGGCTACACCTTC. Protein: CASTFTGSSEGYTF.

This clonotype showed up just a few times. The chain is built from TRBV3-1 and TRBJ1-2; TRBD1 is a possible D gene (5 bases). V was cut by 0 bases and J by 3 bases, with 8 bases left in between. The CDR3 spans 14 residues. Germline values: CDR1 LGHDT, CDR2 YNNKEL (reference sequence). CDR3 sequence: CASSQDAGDYGYTF. The CDR3, as DNA: TGTGCCAGCAGCCAAGATGCGGGGGACTATGGCTACACCTTC.

This chain connects TRBV25-1 to TRBJ1-2; 7 positions match TRBD1. The V gene's germline CDR1 is MGHDK and CDR2 SYGVNS. This CDR3 is built from 16 residues. Trimming removed 5 bases from V and 2 bases from J; junction bases left unmatched: 11. The CDR3 spells CASSSSTGTANYGYTF. CDR3 nucleotide sequence: TGTGCCAGCAGTTCGAGCACCGGGACAGCGAACTATGGCTACACCTTC.

This clonotype has just a few counts. This sequence joins TRBV12-3 or TRBV12-4 and TRBJ1-1; possible D gene TRBD1, 5 bases. Trimming took 6 bases from V and 11 from J, leaving 16 bases between them. This CDR3 comprises 12 residues. CDR3 protein: CASSPQGVRAFF. CDR3 nucleotide sequence: TGTGCCAGCAGCCCCCAGGGAGTTCGGGCTTTCTTT.

This clonotype came up a few times. V gene TRBV5-5 combines with J gene TRBJ1-5; TRBD1 is a possible D gene (5 bases). CDR1 and CDR2 from the germline V gene are SGHKS and YYEKEE (reference sequence). Deletions cut 4 bases from V and 0 bases from J, with 14 bases between. CDR3 length: 16 residues. CDR3 sequence (DNA): TGTGCCAGCAGCCAGAGTGGCAGGGATAGCAATCAGCCCCAGCATTTT. It translates to CASSQSGRDSNQPQHF.

This chain connects TRBV24-1 to TRBJ2-6, with a weak D call TRBD1 (6 bases). There are 17 residues in the CDR3. Germline CDR1 KGHDR, CDR2 SFDVKD. V was trimmed by 6 bases and J by 2 bases, leaving 16 bases between them. CDR3 sequence reads: CATSRATGTTGANVLTF. CDR3 nucleotide sequence: TGTGCCACCAGTCGGGCGACAGGTACGACTGGGGCCAACGTCCTGACTTTC.

This clonotype turned up a few times. The chain carries TRBV15 and TRBJ1-2; no firm D call. This CDR3 is 13 amino acids long. V dropped 0 bases and J dropped 8 bases, with 10 bases sitting between them. Germline V gene lookup returns CDR1 LNHNV and CDR2 YYDKDF (reference sequence). Written as DNA, the CDR3 is TGTGCCACCAGCAGAGATAACAGTCGCGGCTACACCTTC. Translating gives CATSRDNSRGYTF.

This clonotype appeared many times. The gene calls are TRBV29-1 and TRBJ2-1; tentatively, D is TRBD1 (5 bases). CDR1 is SQVTM, CDR2 ANQGSEA, per germline. The V and J ends lost 4 bases and 12 bases respectively, with 10 bases between them. There are 10 residues in the CDR3. CDR3 nucleotides: TGCAGCGTTGGAGCTCAGGGGCAGTTCTTC. Protein sequence: CSVGAQGQFF.

The V and J genes are TRBV10-3 and TRBJ1-2, with 9 bases that match TRBD1. Trimming removed 3 bases from V and 7 bases from J; junction bases left unmatched: 6. This CDR3 region has 14 residues. From germline, CDR1 is ENHRY and CDR2 SYGVKD. CDR3: CAISEQGAQVGYTF. CDR3 coding DNA: TGTGCCATCAGTGAACAGGGGGCACAGGTTGGCTACACCTTC.

This clonotype was counted a few times. CDR3 loop: CASGTVSNQPQHF. In nucleotides, the CDR3 is TGTGCCAGCGGAACGGTTAGCAATCAGCCCCAGCATTTT. V and J are TRBV16 and TRBJ1-5; D is undetermined. Germline CDR1 and CDR2: KGHSY and FQNENV. The V and J ends lost 8 bases and 0 bases respectively, with 8 bases between them. There are 13 residues in the CDR3.

The gene calls are TRBV20-1 and TRBJ2-7; D is uncertain. This CDR3 is 15 amino acids long. Trimming shortened V by 4 bases and J by 3 bases, and 19 bases separated the two germline ends. Germline V gene lookup returns CDR1 DFQATT and CDR2 SNEGSKA (reference sequence). The CDR3, as DNA: TGCAGTGCTAACGATCTGCTGGGGATGTTCTACGAGCAGTACGTC. Its translation is CSANDLLGMFYEQYV.

This clonotype was counted many times. V and J are TRBV28 and TRBJ2-1, with D maybe TRBD1 (6 bases). This CDR3 spans 12 amino acids. V was trimmed by 5 bases and J by 9 bases, leaving 11 bases between them. Germline CDR1 and CDR2: MDHEN and SYDVKM. The CDR3 sequence: CASSLRGSEQFF. CDR3 DNA: TGTGCCAGCAGTCTCAGGGGTAGTGAGCAGTTCTTC. The whole variable domain, filled in from reference TRBV28 and TRBJ2-1, reads DVKVTQSSRYLVKRTGEKVFLECVQDMDHENMFWYRQDPGLGLRLIYFSYDVKMKEKGDIPEGYSVSREKKERFSLILESASTNQTSMYLCASSLRGSEQFFGPGTRLTVL.

This clonotype is a singleton in its sample. The junction shows a germline mismatch at one end, possibly a read error. The chain recombines TRBV5-5 with TRBJ2-1; the D gene is possibly TRBD1 (6 bases). Germline V gives CDR1 SGHKS, CDR2 YYEKEE (reference sequence). This CDR3 has 14 amino acids. DNA of the CDR3: TGTGCCAGGAGCTCCGGGACACTAAGCAATGAGCAGTTCTTC. Translating gives CARSSGTLSNEQFF.

This clonotype was seen ten or more times. The chain recombines TRBV15 with TRBJ1-5; D is undetermined. Trimming shortened V by 1 base and J by 6 bases, and 4 bases separated the two germline ends. Germline V lookup: CDR1 LNHNV, CDR2 YYDKDF (reference sequence). The CDR3 sequence is 12 residues long. CDR3 residues: CATSRVGQPQHF. CDR3 in DNA: TGTGCCACCAGCAGAGTAGGTCAGCCCCAGCATTTT. The full variable domain, its missing parts supplied by reference TRBV15 and TRBJ1-5, is DAMVIQNPRYQVTQFGKPVTLSCSQTLNHNVMYWYQQKSSQAPKLLFHYYDKDFNNEADTPDNFQSRRPNTSFCFLDIRSPGLGDTAMYLCATSRVGQPQHFGDGTRLSIL.

This clonotype has more than one count but fewer than ten. This chain links TRBV20-1 with TRBJ1-6, with D unclear. V lost 6 bases, J lost 14 bases, and 29 bases lay in between. The germline gives CDR1 DFQATT, CDR2 SNEGSKA (reference sequence). The CDR3 sequence is 16 residues long. The CDR3 loop reads CSATTSSVSGVKALHF. CDR3 in DNA: TGCAGTGCGACCACCTCCTCGGTCTCGGGAGTTAAGGCCCTCCACTTT.

The chain combines TRBV6-1 with TRBJ2-1; TRBD2 agrees at 10 bases. Trimming removed 3 bases from V and 4 bases from J; junction bases left unmatched: 3. CDR1 and CDR2 from the germline V gene are MNHNS and SASEGT. The CDR3 contains 15 residues. CDR3 nucleotides: TGTGCCAGCAGTGATGGAGCGGGAGGGTACAATGAGCAGTTCTTC. It encodes CASSDGAGGYNEQFF.

The CDR3 DNA follows: TGTGCCAGTAGTGGGTCTGTGGGCAGTACTCAGCCCCAGCATTTT. This encodes CASSGSVGSTQPQHF. This chain links TRBV19 with TRBJ1-5; D remains ambiguous. This CDR3 has 15 residues. V shed 5 bases and J shed 6 bases, with 17 bases lying between them. Germline lookup yields CDR1 LNHDA and CDR2 SQIVND (reference sequence).

The chain recombines TRBV5-1 with TRBJ2-3; 10 bases map to TRBD1. The length of the CDR3 is 16 residues. With V trimmed by 4 bases and J by 1 base, 6 bases remained unmatched. Germline CDR1 is SGHRS and CDR2 is YFSETQ. CDR3 in DNA: TGCGCCAGCAGCGGGAAGACAGGGGGCGGCACAGATACGCAGTATTTT. Translated, it gives CASSGKTGGGTDTQYF.

This chain links TRBV5-4 with TRBJ2-5; D tentatively fits TRBD1 or TRBD2 (8 bases each). Deletions cut 3 bases from V and 5 bases from J, with 23 bases between. From germline, CDR1 is SGHNT and CDR2 YYREEE (reference sequence). The CDR3 consists of 17 residues. CDR3: CASSSYRGGSGKETQYF. CDR3 DNA: TGTGCCAGCAGCTCATACAGGGGGGGTAGCGGGAAGGAGACCCAGTACTTC.

V usage is TRBV10-3 and J usage is TRBJ2-1, with a tentative D call TRBD2 (6 bases). The CDR3 runs 14 residues. The germline V gene encodes CDR1 ENHRY and CDR2 SYGVKD. V lost 6 bases to trimming and J lost 10 bases, with 19 bases between them. The CDR3 coding sequence is TGTGCCATCAGCCCCCTGGGGGGAGGTCGAGAGCAGTTCTTC. Its protein product is CAISPLGGGREQFF.